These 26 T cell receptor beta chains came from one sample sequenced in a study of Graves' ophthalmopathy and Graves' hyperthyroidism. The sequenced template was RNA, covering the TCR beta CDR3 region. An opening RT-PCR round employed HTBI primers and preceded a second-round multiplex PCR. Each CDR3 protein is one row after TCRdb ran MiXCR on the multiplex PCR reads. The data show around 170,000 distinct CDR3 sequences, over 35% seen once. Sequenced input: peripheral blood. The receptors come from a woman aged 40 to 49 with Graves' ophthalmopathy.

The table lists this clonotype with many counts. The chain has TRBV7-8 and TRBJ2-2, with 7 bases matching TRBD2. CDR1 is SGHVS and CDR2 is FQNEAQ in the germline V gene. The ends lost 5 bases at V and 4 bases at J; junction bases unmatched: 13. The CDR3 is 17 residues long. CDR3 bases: TGTGCCAGCAGCGGCGTGCAGACTAGCAGTTTCACCGGGGAGCTGTTTTTT. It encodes CASSGVQTSSFTGELFF.

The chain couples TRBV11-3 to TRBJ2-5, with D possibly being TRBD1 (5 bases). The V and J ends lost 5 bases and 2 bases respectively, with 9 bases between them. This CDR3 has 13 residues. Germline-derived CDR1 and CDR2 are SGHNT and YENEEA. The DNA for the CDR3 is TGTGCCAGCAGCCACCAGGGTCAAGAGACCCAGTACTTC. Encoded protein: CASSHQGQETQYF.

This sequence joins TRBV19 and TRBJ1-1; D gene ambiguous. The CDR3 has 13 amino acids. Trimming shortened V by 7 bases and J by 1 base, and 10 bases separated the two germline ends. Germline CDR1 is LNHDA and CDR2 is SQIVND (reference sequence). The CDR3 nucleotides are TGTGCCAGTAAGCACCGCCAGAACACTGAAGCTTTCTTT. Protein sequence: CASKHRQNTEAFF. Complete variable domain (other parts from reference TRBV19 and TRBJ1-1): DGGITQSPKYLFRKEGQNVTLSCEQNLNHDAMYWYRQDPGQGLRLIYYSQIVNDFQKGDIAEGYSVSREKKESFPLTVTSAQKNPTAFYLCASKHRQNTEAFFGQGTRLTVV.

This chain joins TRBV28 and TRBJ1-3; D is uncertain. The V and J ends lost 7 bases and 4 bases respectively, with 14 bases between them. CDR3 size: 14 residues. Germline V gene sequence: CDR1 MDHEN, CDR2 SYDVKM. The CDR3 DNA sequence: TGTGCCAGCACCCTTACGGGGTCAGGAAACACCATATATTTT. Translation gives CASTLTGSGNTIYF.

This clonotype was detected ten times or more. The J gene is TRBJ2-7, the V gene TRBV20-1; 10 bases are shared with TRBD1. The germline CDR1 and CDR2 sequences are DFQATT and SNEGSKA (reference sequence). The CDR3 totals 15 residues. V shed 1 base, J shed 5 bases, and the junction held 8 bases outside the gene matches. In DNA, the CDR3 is TGCAGTGCTAGAGTTCCCGGGACAGGGGCCCACGAGCAGTACTTC. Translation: CSARVPGTGAHEQYF.

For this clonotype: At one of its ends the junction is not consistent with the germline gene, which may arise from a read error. CDR3 nucleotide sequence: TGTGCCAGCAGTTACGGGGACGGCGCCTCCCCCGAGCGCTTC. Its protein is CASSYGDGASPERF. The genes are TRBV6-2 or TRBV6-3 and TRBJ2-5; either TRBD1 or TRBD2 may supply D (5 bases each). This CDR3 is built from 14 residues. Per the germline V gene, CDR1 is MNHEY and CDR2 is SVGEGT.

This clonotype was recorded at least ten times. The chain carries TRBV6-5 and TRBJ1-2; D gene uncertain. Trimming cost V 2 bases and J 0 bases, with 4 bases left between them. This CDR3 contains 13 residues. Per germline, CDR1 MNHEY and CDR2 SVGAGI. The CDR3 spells CASSYGTNYGYTF. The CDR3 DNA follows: TGTGCCAGCAGTTACGGGACTAACTATGGCTACACCTTC.

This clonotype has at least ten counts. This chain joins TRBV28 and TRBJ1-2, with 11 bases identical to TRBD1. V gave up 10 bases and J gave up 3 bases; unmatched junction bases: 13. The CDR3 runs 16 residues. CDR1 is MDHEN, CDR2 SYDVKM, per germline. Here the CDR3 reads CATDLIVGQGDYGYTF. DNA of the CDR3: TGTGCCACCGACCTCATAGTGGGACAGGGGGACTATGGCTACACCTTC.

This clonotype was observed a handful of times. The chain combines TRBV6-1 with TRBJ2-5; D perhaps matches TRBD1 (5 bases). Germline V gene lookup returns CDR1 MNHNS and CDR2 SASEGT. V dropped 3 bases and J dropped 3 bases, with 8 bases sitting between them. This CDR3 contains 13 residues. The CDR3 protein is CASSDIGEETQYF. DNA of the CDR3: TGTGCCAGCAGTGATATAGGGGAAGAGACCCAGTACTTC.

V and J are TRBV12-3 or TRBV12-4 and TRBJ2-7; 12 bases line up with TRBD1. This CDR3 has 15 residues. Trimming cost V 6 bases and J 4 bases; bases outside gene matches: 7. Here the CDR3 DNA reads TGTGCCAGCAGCCCGAGGGACAGGGGGCGATACGAGCAGTACTTC. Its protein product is CASSPRDRGRYEQYF.

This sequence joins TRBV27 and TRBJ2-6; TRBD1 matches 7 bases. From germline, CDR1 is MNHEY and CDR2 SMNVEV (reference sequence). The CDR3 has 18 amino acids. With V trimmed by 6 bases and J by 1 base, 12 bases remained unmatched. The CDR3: CASRLAGTEQSGANVLTF. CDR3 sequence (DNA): TGTGCCAGCAGACTCGCCGGGACAGAACAATCTGGGGCCAACGTCCTGACTTTC.

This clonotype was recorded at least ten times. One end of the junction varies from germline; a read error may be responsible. CDR3 sequence reads: CASSPGTGVEQCF. The DNA for the CDR3 is TGTGCCAGCAGTCCCGGGACAGGGGTCGAGCAGTGCTTC. The chain recombines TRBV28 with TRBJ2-7; 10 nucleotides match TRBD1. The CDR3 is 13 amino acids. Germline loops: CDR1 MDHEN, CDR2 SYDVKM.

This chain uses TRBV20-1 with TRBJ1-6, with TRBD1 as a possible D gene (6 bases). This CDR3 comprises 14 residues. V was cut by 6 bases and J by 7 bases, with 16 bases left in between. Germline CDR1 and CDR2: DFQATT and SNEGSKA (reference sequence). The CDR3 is CSATAGQLNSPLHF. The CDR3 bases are TGCAGTGCAACGGCTGGACAGCTGAATTCACCCCTCCACTTT.

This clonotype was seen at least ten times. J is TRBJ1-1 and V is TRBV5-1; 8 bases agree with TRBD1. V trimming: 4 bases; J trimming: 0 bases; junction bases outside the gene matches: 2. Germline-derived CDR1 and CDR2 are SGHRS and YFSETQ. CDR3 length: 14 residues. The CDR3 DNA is TGCGCCAGCAGCGGACAGGGCTTGAACACTGAAGCTTTCTTT. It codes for CASSGQGLNTEAFF.

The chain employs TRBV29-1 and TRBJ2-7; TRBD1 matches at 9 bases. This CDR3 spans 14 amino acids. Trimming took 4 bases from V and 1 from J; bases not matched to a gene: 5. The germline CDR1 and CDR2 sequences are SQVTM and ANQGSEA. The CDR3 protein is CSVVAGQGSYEQYF. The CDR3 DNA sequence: TGCAGCGTTGTGGCGGGACAGGGATCCTACGAGCAGTACTTC.

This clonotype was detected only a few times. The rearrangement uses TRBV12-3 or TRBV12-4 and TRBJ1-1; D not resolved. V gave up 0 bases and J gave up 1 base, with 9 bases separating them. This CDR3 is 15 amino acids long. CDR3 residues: CASSLASLGNTEAFF. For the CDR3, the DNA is TGTGCCAGCAGTTTAGCGTCCCTGGGGAACACTGAAGCTTTCTTT.

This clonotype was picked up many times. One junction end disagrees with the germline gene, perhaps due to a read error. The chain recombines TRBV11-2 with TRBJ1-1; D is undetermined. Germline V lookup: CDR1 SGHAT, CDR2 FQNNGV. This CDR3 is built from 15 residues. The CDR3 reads CTSSLVSQVNTEAFF. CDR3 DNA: TGTACCAGCAGCTTAGTGTCGCAGGTGAACACTGAAGCTTTCTTT.

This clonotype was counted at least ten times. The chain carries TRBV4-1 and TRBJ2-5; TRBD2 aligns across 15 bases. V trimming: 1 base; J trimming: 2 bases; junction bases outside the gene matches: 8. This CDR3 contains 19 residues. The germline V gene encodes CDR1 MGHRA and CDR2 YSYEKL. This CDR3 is CASSQAALGLAGGQETQYF. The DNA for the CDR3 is TGCGCCAGCAGCCAAGCAGCCTTGGGACTAGCGGGGGGACAAGAGACCCAGTACTTC.

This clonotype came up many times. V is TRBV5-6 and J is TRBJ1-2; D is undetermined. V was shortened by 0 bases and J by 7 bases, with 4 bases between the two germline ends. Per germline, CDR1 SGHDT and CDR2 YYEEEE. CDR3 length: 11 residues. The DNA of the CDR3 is TGTGCCAGCAGCTTGGATGTTGGCTACACCTTC. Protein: CASSLDVGYTF.

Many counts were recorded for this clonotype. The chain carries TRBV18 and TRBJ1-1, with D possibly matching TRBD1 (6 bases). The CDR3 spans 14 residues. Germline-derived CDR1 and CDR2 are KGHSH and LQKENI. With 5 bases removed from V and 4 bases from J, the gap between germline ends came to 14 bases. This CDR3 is CASSANRDPTEAFF. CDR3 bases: TGTGCCAGCTCAGCTAACAGGGACCCCACTGAAGCTTTCTTT.

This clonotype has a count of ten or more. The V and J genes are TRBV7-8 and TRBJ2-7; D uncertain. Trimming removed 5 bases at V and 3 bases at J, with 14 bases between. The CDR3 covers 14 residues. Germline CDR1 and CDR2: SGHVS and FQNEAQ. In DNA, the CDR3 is TGTGCCAGCAGCCCCAGCCCCACCGGCTACGAGCAGTACTTC. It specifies CASSPSPTGYEQYF.

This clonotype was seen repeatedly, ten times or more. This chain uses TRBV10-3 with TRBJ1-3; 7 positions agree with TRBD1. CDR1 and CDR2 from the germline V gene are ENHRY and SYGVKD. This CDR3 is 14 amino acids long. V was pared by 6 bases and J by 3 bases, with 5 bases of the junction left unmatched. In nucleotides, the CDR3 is TGTGCCATCAGCCCTCGGGACAGTGGAAACACCATATATTTT. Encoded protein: CAISPRDSGNTIYF.

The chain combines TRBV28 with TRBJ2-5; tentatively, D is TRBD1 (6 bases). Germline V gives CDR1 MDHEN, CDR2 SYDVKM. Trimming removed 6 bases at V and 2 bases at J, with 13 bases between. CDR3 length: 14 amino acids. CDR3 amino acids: CASRKGDRQETQYF. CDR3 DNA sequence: TGTGCCAGCAGAAAGGGCGACAGGCAAGAGACCCAGTACTTC.

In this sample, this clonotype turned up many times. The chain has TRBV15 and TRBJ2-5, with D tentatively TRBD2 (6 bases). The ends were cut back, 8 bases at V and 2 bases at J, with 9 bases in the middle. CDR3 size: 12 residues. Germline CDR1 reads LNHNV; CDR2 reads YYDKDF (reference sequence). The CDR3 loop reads CATQRGQETQYF. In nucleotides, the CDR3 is TGTGCCACCCAACGGGGGCAAGAGACCCAGTACTTC.

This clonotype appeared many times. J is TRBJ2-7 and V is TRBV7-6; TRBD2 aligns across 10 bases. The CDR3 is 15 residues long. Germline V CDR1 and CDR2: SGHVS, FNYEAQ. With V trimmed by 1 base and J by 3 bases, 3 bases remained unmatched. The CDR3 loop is CASSLERGGNYEQYF. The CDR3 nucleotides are TGTGCCAGCAGCTTAGAGCGGGGGGGGAACTACGAGCAGTACTTC. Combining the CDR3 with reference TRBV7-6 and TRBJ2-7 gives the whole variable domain GAGVSQSPRYKVTKRGQDVALRCDPISGHVSLYWYRQALGQGPEFLTYFNYEAQQDKSGLPNDRFSAERPEGSISTLTIQRTEQRDSAMYRCASSLERGGNYEQYFGPGTRLTVT.

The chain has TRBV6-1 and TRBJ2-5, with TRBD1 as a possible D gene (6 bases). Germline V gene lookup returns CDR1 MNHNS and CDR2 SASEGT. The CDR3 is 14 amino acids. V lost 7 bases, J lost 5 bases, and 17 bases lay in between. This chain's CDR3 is CASTNRAGGETQYF. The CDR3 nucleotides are TGTGCCAGCACCAACAGGGCAGGTGGGGAGACCCAGTACTTC.